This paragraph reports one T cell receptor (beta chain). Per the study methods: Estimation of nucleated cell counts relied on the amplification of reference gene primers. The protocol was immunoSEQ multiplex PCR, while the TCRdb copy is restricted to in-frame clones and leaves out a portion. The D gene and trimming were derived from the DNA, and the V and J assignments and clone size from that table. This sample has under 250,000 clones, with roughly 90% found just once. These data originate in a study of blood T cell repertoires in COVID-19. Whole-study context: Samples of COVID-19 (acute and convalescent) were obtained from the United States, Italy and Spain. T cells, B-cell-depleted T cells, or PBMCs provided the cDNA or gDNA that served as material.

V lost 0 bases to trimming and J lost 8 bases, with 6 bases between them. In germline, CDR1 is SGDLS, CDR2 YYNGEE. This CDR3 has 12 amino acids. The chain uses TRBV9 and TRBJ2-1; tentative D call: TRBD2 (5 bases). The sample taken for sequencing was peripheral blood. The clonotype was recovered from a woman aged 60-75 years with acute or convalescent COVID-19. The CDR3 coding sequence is TGTGCCAGCAGCGTAGTCGGGGATGAGCAGTTCTTC. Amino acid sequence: CASSVVGDEQFF.